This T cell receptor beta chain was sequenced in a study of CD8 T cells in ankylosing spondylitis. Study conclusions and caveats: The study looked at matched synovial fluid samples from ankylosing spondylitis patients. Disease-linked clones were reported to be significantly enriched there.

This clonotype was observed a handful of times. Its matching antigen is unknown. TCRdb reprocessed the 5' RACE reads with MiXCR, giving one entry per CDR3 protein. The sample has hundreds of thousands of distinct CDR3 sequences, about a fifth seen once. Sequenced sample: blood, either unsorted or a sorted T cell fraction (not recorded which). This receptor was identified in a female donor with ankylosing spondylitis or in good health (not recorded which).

DNA of the CDR3: TGTGCCAGCAGTGAACCGGGACACCTAAACTATGGCTACACCTTC. It yields the protein CASSEPGHLNYGYTF. The chain uses TRBV25-1 and TRBJ1-2; a possible D gene is TRBD1 (6 bases). The CDR3 has 15 amino acids. The germline V and J ends were trimmed by 2 bases and 2 bases, with 12 bases remaining between them. Germline V lookup: CDR1 MGHDK, CDR2 SYGVNS.